Listed here are 7 T cell receptor beta chains from one sample, sequenced in a study of naive and memory T cell subsets (dated by TCRdb to 2017 to 2019). The full study reports these points: A few larger clonotypes were present in naive repertoires, especially CD8 naive repertoires, and these clonotypes were possibly memory cells re-expressing CD45RA.

Library prep was done by UMI-ligation and nested PCR. The sample was run on an Illumina MiSeq. To cover both TRBC1 and TRBC2, the beta constant-region primer consisted of an equimolar mix of two oligonucleotides. The ligated cDNA went through four rounds of PCR with nested alpha and beta constant-region primers together with the SP2 primer. The public reads were reanalyzed by TCRdb: fastp trimming at Q25, MiXCR alignment, in-frame beta chains only. Identical CDR3 proteins give one entry, which carries the most common genes and DNA. Recorded for this sample are 120,000 to 150,000 distinct CDR3 sequences; approximately 18% of them occurred a single time. Clones ranked in the top ten supply about 0.57% of the sample. No antigen is known for these receptors. Sequencing was carried out using naive CD8+ T cells from blood. Interpreted using the paper, the cell subset or site label stands for: naive T cells, CD45RA high CD27+. The receptors originated from a human donor in good health.

The gene calls are TRBV15 and TRBJ2-4; D is perhaps TRBD1 (7 bases). The germline V and J ends were trimmed by 5 bases and 6 bases, with 14 bases remaining between them. This CDR3 has 14 amino acids. Germline V gene lookup returns CDR1 LNHNV and CDR2 YYDKDF (reference sequence). The CDR3 bases are TGTGCCACCAGCGAAGTCCAGGGGGGAAACATTCAGTACTTC. It encodes CATSEVQGGNIQYF.

This clonotype was counted a few times. V and J are TRBV18 and TRBJ1-4, with 12 nucleotides matching TRBD1. The V gene end was trimmed by 3 bases and the J gene end by 7 bases; junction bases not matched to a gene: 3. Germline V gene data show CDR1 as KGHSH and CDR2 as LQKENI. There are 15 residues in the CDR3. CDR3 amino acids: CASSPPGQGAEKLFF. The CDR3 DNA reads TGTGCCAGCTCACCCCCGGGACAGGGGGCTGAAAAACTGTTTTTT.

V usage is TRBV12-3 or TRBV12-4 and J usage is TRBJ2-7; 7 positions agree with TRBD1. The V gene end was trimmed by 6 bases and the J gene end by 9 bases; junction bases not matched to a gene: 11. This CDR3 contains 13 residues. The CDR3 nucleotides are TGTGCCAGCAGCACTCCGGGACAGCCAGCGCAGTACTTC. It yields the protein CASSTPGQPAQYF.

The chain uses TRBV6-5 and TRBJ2-1; TRBD2 matches 9 bases. Germline assignment: CDR1 MNHEY and CDR2 SVGAGI. This CDR3 contains 15 residues. V was pared by 0 bases and J by 8 bases, with 5 bases of the junction left unmatched. For the CDR3, the DNA is TGTGCCAGCAGTTACTCGAACGCGGGAGGGGATGAGCAGTTCTTC. This gives the protein CASSYSNAGGDEQFF.

The chain joins TRBV28 to TRBJ2-7; D is unresolved. This CDR3 comprises 13 residues. CDR1 is MDHEN and CDR2 is SYDVKM in the germline V gene. V was pared by 6 bases and J by 7 bases, with 16 bases between. The CDR3 is CASSPSGFWEQYF. CDR3 bases: TGTGCCAGCAGCCCCTCCGGGTTTTGGGAGCAGTACTTC.

The chain is built from TRBV6-1 and TRBJ2-2, with unresolved D. This CDR3 has 12 amino acids. V was cut by 3 bases and J by 5 bases, with 4 bases left in between. Looked up from germline, CDR1 is MNHNS and CDR2 is SASEGT. The CDR3 DNA reads as TGTGCCAGCAGTGACTATACCGGGGAGCTGTTTTTT. Its protein is CASSDYTGELFF.

This clonotype was seen a handful of times. V and J are TRBV30 and TRBJ2-3; 10 nucleotides agree with TRBD2. Germline V gives CDR1 GTSNPN, CDR2 SVGIG (reference sequence). Germline trimming cut 3 bases from V and 5 bases from J; bases unmatched to any gene: 8. This CDR3 contains 15 residues. This chain's CDR3 is CAWRASGSAEDTQYF. CDR3 nucleotide sequence: TGTGCCTGGAGGGCTAGCGGGAGTGCGGAAGATACGCAGTATTTT.